The subject of this entry is one T cell receptor beta chain. Its antigen is undetermined. These data originate in a study of beta chain features in type 1 diabetes. As for the study in general: The samples had around 100 million sorted cells examined in all.

Study outcomes and limitations: Equally in patients and controls, PCR might preferentially amplify shorter templates. Patients showed naive, central memory and Treg TCRB repertoires that appeared more similar than those of healthy donors.

Expressed TCRB transcripts were sequenced, since all the RNA that had been isolated was reverse transcribed. Clones were read by immunoSEQ multiplex PCR, and TCRdb kept only the in-frame ones, dropping some. The sample contains 350,000 to 400,000 clones, more than 12% of which appear only once. Cells sorted by CD45RO/CCR7/CD25/CD127/CD95/CD27 comprised CD4+ naive, central memory, regulatory and stem cell-like memory cells. CDR1 and CDR2 (germline): MGHDK, SYGVNS. Losses at the gene ends were 7 bases for V and 1 base for J; bases not matched to a gene: 2. This CDR3 comprises 13 residues. The gene calls are TRBV25-1 and TRBJ2-3; TRBD1 matches 7 bases. This clonotype originated in a young woman in good health. Sequenced input: naive CD4+ T cells from blood. CDR3 nucleotide sequence: TGTGCCAGCAACAGGGGTGGCACAGATACGCAGTATTTT. This encodes CASNRGGTDTQYF.